These 4 T cell receptor beta chains came from one sample sequenced in a study of STAT5B mutations in CD4+ large granular lymphocyte leukemia. Some clones are missing from TCRdb's copy, which holds only in-frame ones; the method was immunoSEQ multiplex PCR. The sample lists tens of thousands of clones; about four fifths were seen once. Sample: CD4+ T cells from blood buffy coats. All receptors come from a human donor in good health.

This chain uses TRBV5-1 with TRBJ2-7; tentatively, D is TRBD1 (6 bases). Germline CDR1 and CDR2: SGHRS and YFSETQ. The V gene lost 0 bases and the J gene lost 4 bases, with 20 bases spanning the gap. This CDR3 spans 17 amino acids. The CDR3 region has the DNA TGCGCCAGCAGCTTGGCATCCGCCCGGCAGGGGATATACGAGCAGTACTTC. Its protein is CASSLASARQGIYEQYF.

This clone was counted a single time. V is TRBV28 and J is TRBJ1-4; the D is unclear. The germline gives CDR1 MDHEN, CDR2 SYDVKM. Trimming took off 2 bases at V and 8 bases at J, with 3 bases between the two ends. The CDR3 loop spans 11 amino acids. The DNA of the CDR3 is TGTGCCAGCAGTTTAGGAGAAAAACTGTTTTTT. This sequence encodes CASSLGEKLFF.

This chain connects TRBV6-6 to TRBJ2-1; weak D call: TRBD2 (5 bases). V was shortened by 0 bases and J by 8 bases, with 14 bases between the two germline ends. The V gene's germline CDR1 is MNHNY and CDR2 SVGAGI (reference sequence). The CDR3 sequence is 15 residues long. The CDR3 protein is CASSYSYGYGDEQFF. CDR3 nucleotides: TGTGCCAGCAGTTACTCGTACGGGTACGGGGATGAGCAGTTCTTC.

This clone was seen only a few times. The chain joins TRBV7-9 to TRBJ2-7; D is possibly TRBD2 (5 bases). The V end was cut by 5 bases, the J end by 1 base, with 15 bases between. The CDR3 runs to 15 residues. In germline, CDR1 is SEHNR, CDR2 FQNEAQ (reference sequence). The CDR3 DNA is TGTGCCAGCAGCCAGGACTCCCCAAGGTCCTACGAGCAGTACTTC. This translates into CASSQDSPRSYEQYF. Full variable domain (missing parts from reference TRBV7-9 and TRBJ2-7): DTGVSQNPRHKITKRGQNVTFRCDPISEHNRLYWYRQTLGQGPEFLTYFQNEAQLEKSRLLSDRFSAERPKGSFSTLEIQRTEQGDSAMYLCASSQDSPRSYEQYFGPGTRLTVT.